The present entry profiles one TCR beta chain with its context. Its antigen is undetermined. Clones were sequenced by immunoSEQ multiplex PCR, and TCRdb holds only the in-frame ones, with some missing. The data contain 40,000 or so clones, 70% to 80% of them singletons. This sample stems from a study of PD-1 blockade in mismatch repair-deficient tumors. The overall study: Enrolled about 2012-2016, patients had progressing, pretreated mismatch repair-deficient cancers of 12 to 13 types. Study results and caveats: Rapid post-treatment expansion, then contraction, generally preceding radiologic response, marked tumor-resident clones.

Every patient had mismatch repair deficiency by PCR or immunohistochemistry. TCR sequencing covered a few patients who responded to pembrolizumab. The sample consisted of peripheral blood, taken 4 weeks after starting pembrolizumab. This TCR was sampled from an adult with mismatch repair-deficient cancer.

CDR3 loop: CASSEEGMNTEAFF. The CDR3 bases are TGCGCCAGCAGTGAGGAGGGTATGAACACTGAAGCTTTCTTT. The chain is built from TRBV10-2 and TRBJ1-1; D is ambiguous. CDR3 length equals 14 residues. V dropped 2 bases and J dropped 0 bases, with 7 bases sitting between them. Germline CDR1 is WSHSY and CDR2 is SAAADI.